The TCR beta chain described here comes from a study of T cell responses to AZD1222 COVID-19 vaccine. Sequenced by immunoSEQ multiplex PCR; TCRdb stores in-frame clones only, minus some. Of some 100,000 clones listed, approximately 92% were seen once; the top ten hold over 2%. This TCR came from an adult who received the AZD1222 COVID-19 vaccine. The input for sequencing was peripheral blood, taken 28 days after the second AZD1222 dose.

The CDR3 protein is CSVRVDSYTDTQYF. The CDR3 region has the DNA TGCAGCGTTCGTGTTGACAGTTACACAGATACGCAGTATTTT. V gene TRBV29-1 combines with J gene TRBJ2-3; maybe TRBD1 (5 bases). Trimming took 5 bases from V and 2 from J, leaving 14 bases between them. Germline loops: CDR1 SQVTM, CDR2 ANQGSEA. This CDR3 comprises 14 residues.